Sequencing of this T cell receptor beta chain was carried out in a study of CXCR3-negative and CXCR3-positive naive CD8 T cells. Whole-study findings and limits: Naive CXCR3-positive cells had TRB CDR3s more hydrophobic than those of CXCR3-negative naive cells.

UMI labels and 5' RACE were used to prepare the TRB cDNA libraries. TCRdb reprocessed the 5' RACE reads and stores each CDR3 protein as one record, lacking DNA. The sample table includes 150,000 to 180,000 distinct CDR3 sequences. Concerning this clonotype itself: Its antigen is not identified.

The receptor's source is a human donor in good health. Some clones in this sample may be carry-over from other donors' samples. Source material: naive CXCR3+ CD8+ T cells from blood. The subset here: CD45RO-CCR7+CD27+CD95- naive CD8+ T cells expressing CXCR3 (TNR3+).

This chain's CDR3 is CASSPLPGDPQGEQYF. The chain carries TRBV7-9 and TRBJ2-7; no DNA is available, so the TRBD2 call from TCRdb remains unchecked. CDR3 length equals 16 residues. CDR1 is SEHNR and CDR2 is FQNEAQ in the germline V gene (reference sequence). Full variable domain (rest looked up from reference TRBV7-9 and TRBJ2-7): DTGVSQNPRHKITKRGQNVTFRCDPISEHNRLYWYRQTLGQGPEFLTYFQNEAQLEKSRLLSDRFSAERPKGSFSTLEIQRTEQGDSAMYLCASSPLPGDPQGEQYFGPGTRLTVT.